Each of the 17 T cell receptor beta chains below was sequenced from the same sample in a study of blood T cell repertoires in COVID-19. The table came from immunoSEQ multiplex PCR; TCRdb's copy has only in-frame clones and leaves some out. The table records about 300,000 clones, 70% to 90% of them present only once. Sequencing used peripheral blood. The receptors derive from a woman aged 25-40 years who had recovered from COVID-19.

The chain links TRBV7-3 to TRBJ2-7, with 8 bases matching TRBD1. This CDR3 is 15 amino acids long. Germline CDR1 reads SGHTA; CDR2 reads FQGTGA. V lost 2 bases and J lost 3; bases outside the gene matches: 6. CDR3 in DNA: TGTGCCAGCAGCTTAGGGACAGGTTACGGCTACGAGCAGTACTTC. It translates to CASSLGTGYGYEQYF.

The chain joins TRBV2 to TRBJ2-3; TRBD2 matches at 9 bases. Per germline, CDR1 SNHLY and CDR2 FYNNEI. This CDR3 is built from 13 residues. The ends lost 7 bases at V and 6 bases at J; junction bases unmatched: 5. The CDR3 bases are TGTGCCAGCAAACTAGCGGGTCTGGATACGCAGTATTTT. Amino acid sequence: CASKLAGLDTQYF.

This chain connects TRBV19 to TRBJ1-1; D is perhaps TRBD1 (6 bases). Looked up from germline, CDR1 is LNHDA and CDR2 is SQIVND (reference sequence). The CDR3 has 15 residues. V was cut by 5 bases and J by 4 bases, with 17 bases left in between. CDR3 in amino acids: CASSWATQGSTEAFF. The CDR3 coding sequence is TGTGCCAGTAGTTGGGCGACACAGGGAAGCACTGAAGCTTTCTTT.

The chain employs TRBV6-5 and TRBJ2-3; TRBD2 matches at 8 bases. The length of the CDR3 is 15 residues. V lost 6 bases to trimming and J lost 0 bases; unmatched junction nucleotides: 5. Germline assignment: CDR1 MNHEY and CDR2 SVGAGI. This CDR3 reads CASSPIAGSTDTQYF. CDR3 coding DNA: TGTGCCAGCAGCCCAATAGCGGGGAGCACAGATACGCAGTATTTT.

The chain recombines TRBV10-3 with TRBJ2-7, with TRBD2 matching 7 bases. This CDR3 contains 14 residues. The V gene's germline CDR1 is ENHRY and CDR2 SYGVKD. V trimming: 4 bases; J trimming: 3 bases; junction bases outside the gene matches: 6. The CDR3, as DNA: TGTGCCATCAGTGCTCGGGGGGACCTCTACGAGCAGTACTTC. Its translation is CAISARGDLYEQYF.

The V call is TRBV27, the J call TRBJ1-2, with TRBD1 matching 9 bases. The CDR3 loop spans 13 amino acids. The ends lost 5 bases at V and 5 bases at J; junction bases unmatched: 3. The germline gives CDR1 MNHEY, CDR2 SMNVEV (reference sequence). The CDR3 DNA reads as TGTGCCAGCAGTGGCGACAGGGGGTATGGCTACACCTTC. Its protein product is CASSGDRGYGYTF.

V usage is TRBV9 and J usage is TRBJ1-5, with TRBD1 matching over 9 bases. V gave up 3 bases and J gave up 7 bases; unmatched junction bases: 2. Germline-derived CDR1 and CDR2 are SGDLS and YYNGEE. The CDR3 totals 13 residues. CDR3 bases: TGTGCCAGCAGCGGGACAGGGGAACAGCCCCAGCATTTT. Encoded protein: CASSGTGEQPQHF. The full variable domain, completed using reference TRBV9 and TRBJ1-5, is DSGVTQTPKHLITATGQRVTLRCSPRSGDLSVYWYQQSLDQGLQFLIQYYNGEERAKGNILERFSAQQFPDLHSELNLSSLELGDSALYFCASSGTGEQPQHFGDGTRLSIL.

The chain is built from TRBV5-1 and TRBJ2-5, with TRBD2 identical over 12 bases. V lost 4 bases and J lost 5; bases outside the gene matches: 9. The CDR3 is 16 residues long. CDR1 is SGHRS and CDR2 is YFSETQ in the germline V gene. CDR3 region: CASSASSGGAWETQYF. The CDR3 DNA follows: TGCGCCAGCAGCGCCTCTAGCGGGGGGGCCTGGGAGACCCAGTACTTC.

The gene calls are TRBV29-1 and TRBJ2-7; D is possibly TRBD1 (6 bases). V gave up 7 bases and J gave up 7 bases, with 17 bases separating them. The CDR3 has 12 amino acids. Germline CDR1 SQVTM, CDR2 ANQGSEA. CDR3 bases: TGCAGCGCCGAGGGGACATCCTCGGAGCAGTACTTC. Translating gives CSAEGTSSEQYF.

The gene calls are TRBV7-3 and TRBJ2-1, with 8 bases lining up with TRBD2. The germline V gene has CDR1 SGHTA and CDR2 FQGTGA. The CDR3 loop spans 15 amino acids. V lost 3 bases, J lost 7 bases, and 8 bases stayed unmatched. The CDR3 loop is CASSFDGGARNEQFF. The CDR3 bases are TGTGCCAGCAGCTTTGACGGGGGGGCACGGAATGAGCAGTTCTTC.

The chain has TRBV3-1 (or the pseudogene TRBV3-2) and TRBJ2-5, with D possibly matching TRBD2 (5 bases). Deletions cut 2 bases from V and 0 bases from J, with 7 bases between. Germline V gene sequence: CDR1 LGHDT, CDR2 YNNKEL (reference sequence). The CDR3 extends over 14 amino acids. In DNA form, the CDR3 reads TGTGCCAGCAGCCAACGGCGGGACCAAGAGACCCAGTACTTC. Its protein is CASSQRRDQETQYF.

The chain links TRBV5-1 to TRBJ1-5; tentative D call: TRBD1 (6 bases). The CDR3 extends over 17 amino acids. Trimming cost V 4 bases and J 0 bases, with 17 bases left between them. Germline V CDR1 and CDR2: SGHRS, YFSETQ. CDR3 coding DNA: TGCGCCAGCAGCAAAGAAGCGACAGGTCATAGCAATCAGCCCCAGCATTTT. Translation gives CASSKEATGHSNQPQHF. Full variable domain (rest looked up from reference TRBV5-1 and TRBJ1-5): KAGVTQTPRYLIKTRGQQVTLSCSPISGHRSVSWYQQTPGQGLQFLFEYFSETQRNKGNFPGRFSGRQFSNSRSEMNVSTLELGDSALYLCASSKEATGHSNQPQHFGDGTRLSIL.

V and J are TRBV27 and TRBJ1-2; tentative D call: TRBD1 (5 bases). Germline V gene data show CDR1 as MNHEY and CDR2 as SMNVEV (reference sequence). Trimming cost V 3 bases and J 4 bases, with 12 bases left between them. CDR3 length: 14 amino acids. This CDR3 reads CASSLGGFPYGYTF. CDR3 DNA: TGTGCCAGCAGTTTGGGGGGTTTCCCCTATGGCTACACCTTC.

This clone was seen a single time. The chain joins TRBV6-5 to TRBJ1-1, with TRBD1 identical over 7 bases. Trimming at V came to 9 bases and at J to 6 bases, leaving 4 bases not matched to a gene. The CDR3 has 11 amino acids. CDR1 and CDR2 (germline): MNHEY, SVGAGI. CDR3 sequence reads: CARHRGPEAFF. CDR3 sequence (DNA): TGTGCCAGGCACAGGGGCCCTGAAGCTTTCTTT.

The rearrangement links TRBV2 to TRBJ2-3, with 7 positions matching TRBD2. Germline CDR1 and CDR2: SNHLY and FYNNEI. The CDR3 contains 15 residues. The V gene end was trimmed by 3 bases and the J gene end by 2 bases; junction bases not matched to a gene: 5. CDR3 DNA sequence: TGTGCCAGCAGTGACCGGACTAGATTCACAGATACGCAGTATTTT. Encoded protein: CASSDRTRFTDTQYF.

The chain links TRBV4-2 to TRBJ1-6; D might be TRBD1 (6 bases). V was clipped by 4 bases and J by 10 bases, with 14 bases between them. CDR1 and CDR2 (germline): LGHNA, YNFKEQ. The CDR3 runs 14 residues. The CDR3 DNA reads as TGTGCCAGCAGCCCGAGGACAGATCAATCACCCCTCCACTTT. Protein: CASSPRTDQSPLHF.

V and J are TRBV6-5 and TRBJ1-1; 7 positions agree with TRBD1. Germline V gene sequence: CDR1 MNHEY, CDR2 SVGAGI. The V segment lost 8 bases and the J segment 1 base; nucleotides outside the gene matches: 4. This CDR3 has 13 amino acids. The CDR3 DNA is TGTGCCAGCGGAAGGACAGGGAACACTGAAGCTTTCTTT. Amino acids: CASGRTGNTEAFF.